This T cell receptor (beta chain) was sequenced for a study of blood T cell repertoires in COVID-19. Turning to the study itself: COVID-19 samples collected from the United States, Italy and Spain covered acute and convalescent phases. Sources were T cells, B-cell-depleted T cells, or PBMCs; the material itself was cDNA or gDNA.

As originally analysed: The authors estimated nucleated cell counts from reference gene primer amplification. The repertoire was sequenced with immunoSEQ multiplex PCR; TCRdb's copy has only in-frame clones and lacks some. V and J calls and clone size are those listed in that table; D and trimming were worked out from the DNA. The sample holds 10,000 to 13,000 clones, approximately 87% seen once. The CDR3 spans 13 residues. Germline CDR1 and CDR2: LNHDA and SQIVND (reference sequence). With V trimmed by 6 bases and J by 4 bases, 5 bases remained unmatched. This sequence was found in a human donor in a cohort sampled during active COVID-19. Material for sequencing was peripheral blood. This chain joins TRBV19 and TRBJ2-5, with 7 bases fitting TRBD1. Here the CDR3 reads CASRKQGTETQYF. CDR3 DNA: TGTGCCAGTAGGAAACAGGGGACAGAGACCCAGTACTTC.